These T cell receptor beta chains were read from a single sample in a study of blood T cell repertoires in COVID-19. The repertoire was sequenced with immunoSEQ multiplex PCR; TCRdb's copy has only in-frame clones and lacks some. The profile covers approximately 98,000 clones, with roughly four fifths appearing a single time and 4% to 4.5% taken by the ten largest. The sequenced material came from peripheral blood. The receptor set was obtained from a woman in her 70s with acute or convalescent COVID-19. Each CDR3 is given with its conserved first and last residue. The D gene is left open where the match is weak. Expanded clones get a size class; other rows say once, few or many, or leave the size out.

j_call: TRBJ2-1; v_call: TRBV18; d_call: -; clone_size: -; cdr3_aa: CASSPQGGHTYNEQFF; cdr3_nt: TGTGCCAGCTCACCACAAGGCGGGCATACCTACAATGAGCAGTTCTTC
j_call: TRBJ2-7; v_call: TRBV19; d_call: TRBD2; clone_size: -; cdr3_aa: CASRTSSGRNHEQYF; cdr3_nt: TGTGCCAGTAGGACAAGTAGCGGGAGGAACCACGAGCAGTACTTC
j_call: TRBJ2-1; v_call: TRBV9; d_call: -; clone_size: -; cdr3_aa: CASSVDSNSYNEQFF; cdr3_nt: TGTGCCAGCAGCGTAGACAGTAACTCCTACAATGAGCAGTTCTTC
j_call: TRBJ2-1; v_call: TRBV18; d_call: TRBD2; clone_size: once; cdr3_aa: CASSPGLAGSYNEQFF; cdr3_nt: TGTGCCAGCTCACCAGGTCTAGCGGGCTCCTACAATGAGCAGTTCTTC
j_call: TRBJ2-7; v_call: TRBV2; d_call: TRBD2; clone_size: -; cdr3_aa: CASSGPLGTSGRPFIYEQYF; cdr3_nt: TGTGCCAGCAGCGGACCACTGGGGACTAGCGGGAGGCCATTTATCTACGAGCAGTACTTC
j_call: TRBJ2-3; v_call: TRBV6-6; d_call: TRBD2; clone_size: -; cdr3_aa: CASSPIAGVFDTQYF; cdr3_nt: TGTGCCAGCAGCCCTATAGCGGGAGTTTTCGATACGCAGTATTTT
j_call: TRBJ1-2; v_call: TRBV7-9; d_call: -; clone_size: -; cdr3_aa: CASSSDYGYTF; cdr3_nt: TGTGCCAGCAGCTCCGACTATGGCTACACCTTC
j_call: TRBJ2-5; v_call: TRBV18; d_call: TRBD1; clone_size: -; cdr3_aa: CASSRGTGGQETQYF; cdr3_nt: TGTGCCAGCTCACGCGGGACAGGGGGCCAAGAGACCCAGTACTTC
j_call: TRBJ2-2; v_call: TRBV27; d_call: TRBD2; clone_size: -; cdr3_aa: CASSHMTSGGAFTGELFF; cdr3_nt: TGTGCCAGCAGTCACATGACTAGCGGGGGGGCATTTACCGGGGAGCTGTTTTTT
j_call: TRBJ1-1; v_call: TRBV9; d_call: -; clone_size: -; cdr3_aa: CASNEGRGNAEAFF; cdr3_nt: TGTGCCAGCAACGAAGGGAGGGGGAACGCTGAAGCTTTCTTT
j_call: TRBJ2-1; v_call: TRBV15; d_call: -; clone_size: -; cdr3_aa: CATSRDQGEQFF; cdr3_nt: TGTGCCACCAGCAGGGATCAGGGTGAGCAGTTCTTC
j_call: TRBJ1-1; v_call: TRBV14; d_call: -; clone_size: -; cdr3_aa: CASSPHRGYTEAFF; cdr3_nt: TGTGCCAGCAGCCCTCACCGAGGGTACACTGAAGCTTTCTTT
j_call: TRBJ2-1; v_call: TRBV7-9; d_call: -; clone_size: -; cdr3_aa: CATPQGQFDNEQFF; cdr3_nt: TGTGCCACACCTCAGGGGCAGTTTGACAATGAGCAGTTCTTC
j_call: TRBJ2-2; v_call: TRBV7-9; d_call: TRBD1; clone_size: -; cdr3_aa: CASRGTGGSGELFF; cdr3_nt: TGTGCCAGCCGTGGGACAGGGGGCTCCGGGGAGCTGTTTTTT
j_call: TRBJ2-1; v_call: TRBV4-3; d_call: TRBD1; clone_size: -; cdr3_aa: CASSQDRGQGYNEQFF; cdr3_nt: TGCGCCAGCAGCCAAGATAGAGGACAGGGGTACAATGAGCAGTTCTTC
j_call: TRBJ2-7; v_call: TRBV3-1/TRBV3-2; d_call: TRBD2; clone_size: -; cdr3_aa: CASSPGLAGDEQYF; cdr3_nt: TGTGCCAGCAGCCCCGGACTAGCGGGAGACGAGCAGTACTTC
j_call: TRBJ2-5; v_call: TRBV7-3; d_call: TRBD2; clone_size: -; cdr3_aa: CASSLYPSGVETQYF; cdr3_nt: TGTGCCAGCAGCTTATACCCTAGCGGGGTAGAGACCCAGTACTTC
j_call: TRBJ2-3; v_call: TRBV2; d_call: TRBD2; clone_size: -; cdr3_aa: CASRAVPAGGRISTDTQYF; cdr3_nt: TGTGCCAGCAGAGCAGTCCCAGCGGGGGGAAGAATTAGCACAGATACGCAGTATTTT
j_call: TRBJ1-6; v_call: TRBV28; d_call: -; clone_size: -; cdr3_aa: CASSLTGKSSYNSPLHF; cdr3_nt: TGTGCCAGCAGTTTAACAGGGAAGAGCTCCTATAATTCACCCCTCCACTTT
j_call: TRBJ1-2; v_call: TRBV29-1; d_call: -; clone_size: -; cdr3_aa: CSAKDSMKGYTF; cdr3_nt: TGCAGCGCAAAGGACAGTATGAAGGGCTACACCTTC
j_call: TRBJ2-1; v_call: TRBV5-1; d_call: TRBD2; clone_size: -; cdr3_aa: CASSLGGASGRNEQFF; cdr3_nt: TGCGCCAGCAGCTTGGGAGGGGCTAGCGGGAGAAATGAGCAGTTCTTC
j_call: TRBJ2-1; v_call: TRBV5-1; d_call: TRBD2; clone_size: -; cdr3_aa: CASSLASGASYNEQFF; cdr3_nt: TGCGCCAGCAGCTTGGCTAGCGGGGCCTCCTACAATGAGCAGTTCTTC
j_call: TRBJ2-3; v_call: TRBV6-5; d_call: -; clone_size: -; cdr3_aa: CVTAGGALTDTQYF; cdr3_nt: TGTGTCACCGCGGGCGGGGCACTCACAGATACGCAGTATTTT
j_call: TRBJ1-2; v_call: TRBV27; d_call: -; clone_size: -; cdr3_aa: CASSYRANYGYTF; cdr3_nt: TGTGCCAGCAGTTACCGGGCTAACTATGGCTACACCTTC
j_call: TRBJ2-1; v_call: TRBV13; d_call: -; clone_size: once; cdr3_aa: CASAQGSHEQFF; cdr3_nt: TGTGCCAGCGCGCAGGGCTCTCATGAGCAGTTCTTC
j_call: TRBJ1-5; v_call: TRBV5-5; d_call: TRBD1; clone_size: -; cdr3_aa: CASSIGQGRGNQPQHF; cdr3_nt: TGTGCCAGCAGCATAGGACAGGGACGAGGCAATCAGCCCCAGCATTTT
j_call: TRBJ1-6; v_call: TRBV4-1; d_call: -; clone_size: once; cdr3_aa: CASSQKQYNSPLHF; cdr3_nt: TGCGCCAGCAGCCAAAAACAGTATAATTCACCCCTCCACTTT
j_call: TRBJ1-5; v_call: TRBV19; d_call: TRBD1; clone_size: once; cdr3_aa: CASAGTGGNQPQHF; cdr3_nt: TGTGCCAGTGCCGGGACAGGGGGCAATCAGCCCCAGCATTTT
j_call: TRBJ2-7; v_call: TRBV15; d_call: -; clone_size: -; cdr3_aa: CATSTGHYEQYF; cdr3_nt: TGTGCCACCAGCACGGGACATTACGAGCAGTACTTC
j_call: TRBJ1-2; v_call: TRBV7-7; d_call: TRBD1; clone_size: -; cdr3_aa: CASSLVGGWTGLLTNYGYTF; cdr3_nt: TGTGCTAGCAGCTTAGTTGGGGGATGGACAGGCCTTCTAACTAACTATGGCTACACCTTC
j_call: TRBJ1-1; v_call: TRBV28; d_call: -; clone_size: -; cdr3_aa: CASSLLSGRVNTEAFF; cdr3_nt: TGTGCCAGCAGTTTACTGTCTGGCAGGGTCAACACTGAAGCTTTCTTT
j_call: TRBJ1-2; v_call: TRBV7-2; d_call: -; clone_size: -; cdr3_aa: CASSLGGRNYGYTF; cdr3_nt: TGTGCCAGCAGCTTAGGAGGGAGGAACTATGGCTACACCTTC
j_call: TRBJ2-1; v_call: TRBV7-3; d_call: TRBD2; clone_size: -; cdr3_aa: CASSWSGGTYNEQFF; cdr3_nt: TGTGCCAGCAGCTGGAGCGGGGGGACCTACAATGAGCAGTTCTTC
j_call: TRBJ2-3; v_call: TRBV5-1; d_call: -; clone_size: -; cdr3_aa: CASSFPSDTQYF; cdr3_nt: TGCGCCAGCAGCTTCCCCTCGGATACGCAGTATTTT
j_call: TRBJ2-3; v_call: TRBV30; d_call: -; clone_size: -; cdr3_aa: CAWSATRGAADTQYF; cdr3_nt: TGTGCCTGGAGTGCCACGCGGGGAGCGGCAGATACGCAGTATTTT
j_call: TRBJ2-7; v_call: TRBV2; d_call: -; clone_size: -; cdr3_aa: CASSDLTSTYEQYF; cdr3_nt: TGTGCCAGCAGTGACCTGACAAGTACCTACGAGCAGTACTTC
j_call: TRBJ1-1; v_call: TRBV5-1; d_call: -; clone_size: -; cdr3_aa: CASSFQGPGTEAFF; cdr3_nt: TGCGCCAGCAGCTTTCAGGGCCCGGGCACTGAAGCTTTCTTT
j_call: TRBJ1-5; v_call: TRBV7-8; d_call: -; clone_size: -; cdr3_aa: CASSLDGGQPQHF; cdr3_nt: TGTGCCAGCAGCTTAGACGGGGGTCAGCCCCAGCATTTT
j_call: TRBJ2-1; v_call: TRBV30; d_call: TRBD1; clone_size: -; cdr3_aa: CAWTRQGDYNEQFF; cdr3_nt: TGTGCCTGGACTCGACAGGGGGACTACAATGAGCAGTTCTTC
j_call: TRBJ1-6; v_call: TRBV19; d_call: -; clone_size: -; cdr3_aa: CASSPTGWDSPLHF; cdr3_nt: TGTGCCAGTAGCCCCACGGGATGGGATTCACCCCTCCACTTT
j_call: TRBJ2-3; v_call: TRBV3-1/TRBV3-2; d_call: TRBD2; clone_size: -; cdr3_aa: CASSQVGPSGSGTQYF; cdr3_nt: TGTGCCAGCAGCCAAGTGGGTCCTAGCGGGAGTGGTACGCAGTATTTT
j_call: TRBJ2-5; v_call: TRBV28; d_call: -; clone_size: -; cdr3_aa: CASSLVGGQETQYF; cdr3_nt: TGTGCCAGCAGTTTAGTCGGCGGCCAAGAGACCCAGTACTTC
j_call: TRBJ1-2; v_call: TRBV7-2; d_call: TRBD1; clone_size: -; cdr3_aa: CASSSEGAIPLGYTF; cdr3_nt: TGTGCCAGCAGCTCGGAGGGGGCGATCCCTTTGGGCTACACCTTC
j_call: TRBJ1-6; v_call: TRBV7-9; d_call: -; clone_size: -; cdr3_aa: CASSPGQRIYNSPLHF; cdr3_nt: TGTGCCAGCAGCCCGGGACAAAGGATCTATAATTCACCCCTCCACTTT
j_call: TRBJ2-6; v_call: TRBV11-2; d_call: TRBD1; clone_size: -; cdr3_aa: CASSLPGLGQGAGANVLTF; cdr3_nt: TGTGCCAGCAGCTTACCTGGGTTGGGACAGGGCGCTGGGGCCAACGTCCTGACTTTC
j_call: TRBJ1-2; v_call: TRBV28; d_call: TRBD1; clone_size: -; cdr3_aa: CASSTFWTGGDGYTF; cdr3_nt: TGTGCCAGCAGTACCTTCTGGACAGGAGGAGATGGCTACACCTTC
j_call: TRBJ2-7; v_call: TRBV7-6; d_call: TRBD2; clone_size: -; cdr3_aa: CASSPPAASGSYDYEQYF; cdr3_nt: TGTGCCAGCAGCCCCCCCGCGGCTAGCGGGAGTTACGATTACGAGCAGTACTTC
j_call: TRBJ2-7; v_call: TRBV27; d_call: -; clone_size: few; cdr3_aa: CASRKQGPSSYEQYF; cdr3_nt: TGTGCCAGCAGGAAACAGGGCCCGAGCTCCTACGAGCAGTACTTC